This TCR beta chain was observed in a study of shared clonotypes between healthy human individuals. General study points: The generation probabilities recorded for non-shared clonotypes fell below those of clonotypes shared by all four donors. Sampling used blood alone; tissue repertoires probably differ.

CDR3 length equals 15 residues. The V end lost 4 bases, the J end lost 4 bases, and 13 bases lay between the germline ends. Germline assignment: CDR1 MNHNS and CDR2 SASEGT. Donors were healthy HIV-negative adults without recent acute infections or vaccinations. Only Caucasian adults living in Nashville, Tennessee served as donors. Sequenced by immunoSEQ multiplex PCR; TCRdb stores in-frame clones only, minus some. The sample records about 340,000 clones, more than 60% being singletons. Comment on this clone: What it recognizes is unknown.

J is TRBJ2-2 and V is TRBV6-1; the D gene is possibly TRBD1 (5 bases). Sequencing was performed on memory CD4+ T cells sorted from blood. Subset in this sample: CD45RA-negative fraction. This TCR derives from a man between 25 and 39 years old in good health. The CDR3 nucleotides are TGTGCCAGCAGTGTGGCCAGTGGGGCCACCGGGGAGCTGTTTTTT. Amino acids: CASSVASGATGELFF.